This record concerns one T cell receptor beta chain sequence. The sample comes from a study of T cell changes during pregnancy in multiple sclerosis. The germline V gene encodes CDR1 SGHAT and CDR2 FQNNGV. CDR3 length equals 15 residues. Trimming cost V 5 bases and J 6 bases; bases outside gene matches: 10. Using immunoSEQ multiplex PCR, the repertoire was profiled, and TCRdb retains in-frame clones only, with some absent. The profile covers approximately 60,000 clones, with 94% appearing a single time and less than 4.5% taken by the ten largest. The TCR sequence derives from a female donor with multiple sclerosis, enrolled in a pregnancy study. J is TRBJ2-7 and V is TRBV11-2; TRBD1 aligns across 10 bases. Specimen: CD8+ T cells from peripheral blood mononuclear cells, collected in the third trimester of pregnancy. The CDR3 loop is CASSPWGTGVAEQYF. CDR3 sequence (DNA): TGTGCCAGCAGCCCGTGGGGGACAGGGGTCGCCGAGCAGTACTTC.